This T cell receptor (beta chain) comes out of a study of blood T cell repertoires in COVID-19. Study summary: The United States, Italy and Spain supplied acute and convalescent COVID-19 samples.

Repertoires were generated with immunoSEQ multiplex PCR, while TCRdb's copy carries only in-frame clones and drops some. The sample shows some 120,000 clones, over 80% of them seen only once. Trimming took 2 bases from V and 2 from J, leaving 12 bases between them. CDR3 length equals 15 residues. Germline V gene sequence: CDR1 SGHNT, CDR2 YYREEE (reference sequence). This sequence originates from a man aged 30-40 years with acute or convalescent COVID-19. Sequences were obtained from peripheral blood. This chain joins TRBV5-4 and TRBJ2-3; perhaps TRBD1 as D (6 bases). CDR3 DNA: TGTGCCAGCAGCTTACAAACAGGGAACACAGATACGCAGTATTTT. Amino acids: CASSLQTGNTDTQYF.